The entry below gives a single T cell receptor (beta chain) sequence along with its context. Its antigen remains unknown. This specimen comes from a study of cytomegalovirus exposure and HLA in healthy donors. Overall study findings and caveats: One later analysis, an examination of the roughly 130 validation repertoires, found that first-cohort TCR clusters tended to co-occur in them. Cytomegalovirus status was reportedly diagnosed by the classifier with high sensitivity and specificity. The authors listed 150 to 200 TCR beta chains as cytomegalovirus-associated. Rarity characterized most TCR sequences, yet some public TCRs appeared in many donors.

CDR1 MDHEN and CDR2 SYDVKM come from the germline V gene. Germline trimming cut 6 bases from V and 8 bases from J; bases unmatched to any gene: 8. The CDR3 runs 13 residues. The repertoire was sequenced with immunoSEQ multiplex PCR; TCRdb's copy has only in-frame clones and lacks some. The profile shows approximately 80,000 clones, 90% to 95% of them singletons. Sequenced: PBMCs. The chain recombines TRBV28 with TRBJ1-1; TRBD1 agrees at 8 bases. The TCR was taken from a woman in her thirties in good health and CMV-seronegative. CDR3 coding DNA: TGTGCCAGCAGCCATTACGACAGGGGCGAAGCTTTCTTT. Protein: CASSHYDRGEAFF.